Shown below are 15 T cell receptor beta chains from a single sample sequenced in a study of CD8+ T cells in alopecia areata. Extraction of RNA preceded its reverse transcription into cDNA, which served as the sequencing template. This table comes from immunoSEQ multiplex PCR, and its TCRdb copy is limited to in-frame clones, with some not included. The data contain some 80,000 clones, roughly 70% of them singletons. Treatment specified: oral pan-JAK inhibitor, 5-10 mg twice daily. The material was CD8+ T cells sorted from blood, obtained at week 24, from a patient treated with tofacitinib. These TCRs come from a human donor with alopecia areata.

This clone came up a few times. The rearrangement joins TRBV6-5 to TRBJ2-2; perhaps TRBD2 as D (7 bases). The CDR3 has 15 residues. V lost 3 bases and J 4 bases, leaving 12 bases between the germline ends. Germline assignment: CDR1 MNHEY and CDR2 SVGAGI. The CDR3 region has the DNA TGTGCCAGCAGTTATTACGCGGGGGCCACCGGGGAGCTGTTTTTT. Its protein product is CASSYYAGATGELFF.

The chain is built from TRBV4-2 and TRBJ1-6; D remains unclear. Between the trimmed V and J ends, which lost 6 bases and 8 bases, there was a span of 17 bases. The germline V gene encodes CDR1 LGHNA and CDR2 YNFKEQ. The CDR3 is 15 amino acids. CDR3 coding DNA: TGTGCCAGCAGGAGTGTAGACTGGATTGATTCACCCCTCCACTTT. As protein: CASRSVDWIDSPLHF.

The gene calls are TRBV4-1 and TRBJ1-2, with 9 bases identical to TRBD1. J gave up 2 bases and V 3 bases, and 7 bases lay outside the gene matches. There are 16 residues in the CDR3. Germline V gene lookup returns CDR1 MGHRA and CDR2 YSYEKL. The CDR3: CASSHRTGAQNYGYTF. CDR3 bases: TGCGCCAGCAGCCACAGGACAGGGGCGCAGAACTATGGCTACACCTTC.

The J gene is TRBJ2-1, the V gene TRBV4-3, with D unresolved. The CDR3 length is 14 residues. Trimming left V 1 base short and J 8 bases short, with 12 bases between. Germline lookup yields CDR1 LGHNA and CDR2 YSLEER. The CDR3 nucleotides are TGCGCCAGCAGCCAAGGGACCGAAGTCGATGAGCAGTTCTTC. Translation gives CASSQGTEVDEQFF.

The chain has TRBV7-2 and TRBJ1-2, with 8 bases that match TRBD1. The V segment lost 0 bases and the J segment 3 bases; nucleotides outside the gene matches: 6. The CDR3 spans 16 residues. Germline V gives CDR1 SGHTA, CDR2 FQGNSA. The CDR3 DNA sequence: TGTGCCAGCAGCTTAGCAGGACAGGGAATTTACTATGGCTACACCTTC. Translation gives CASSLAGQGIYYGYTF.

CDR3 DNA: TGTGCCAGCAGCTTACTGGGGACTAGCGGGGAGACCCAGTACTTC. Its translation is CASSLLGTSGETQYF. The chain couples TRBV7-9 to TRBJ2-5; the match to TRBD2 covers 12 bases. V gave up 2 bases and J gave up 5 bases; unmatched junction bases: 3. CDR3 length: 15 residues. In germline, CDR1 is SEHNR, CDR2 FQNEAQ (reference sequence).

Only a few counts were recorded for this clone. The chain is built from TRBV6-5 and TRBJ2-1; D is uncertain. Trimming pared 6 bases from V and 6 bases from J, leaving 3 bases between. From germline, CDR1 is MNHEY and CDR2 SVGAGI. The CDR3 covers 10 residues. The CDR3 loop is CASRGNEQFF. In DNA, the CDR3 is TGTGCCAGCAGGGGCAATGAGCAGTTCTTC.

The rearrangement joins TRBV7-6 to TRBJ1-4; 12 nucleotides agree with TRBD1. In germline, CDR1 is SGHVS, CDR2 FNYEAQ. V shed 1 base and J 3 bases; nucleotides not matched to a gene: 6. The CDR3 runs 18 residues. The CDR3 is CASSLEGQGARANEKLFF. CDR3 sequence (DNA): TGTGCCAGCAGCTTAGAGGGACAGGGGGCGCGGGCTAATGAAAAACTGTTTTTT.

The rearrangement uses TRBV27 and TRBJ1-1, with TRBD1 matching over 8 bases. CDR1 is MNHEY and CDR2 is SMNVEV in the germline V gene (reference sequence). This CDR3 comprises 16 residues. The V segment lost 3 bases and the J segment 0 bases; nucleotides outside the gene matches: 6. The CDR3 loop reads CASSFVGDRLNTEAFF. The CDR3 nucleotides are TGTGCCAGCAGTTTCGTTGGGGACAGGCTGAACACTGAAGCTTTCTTT.

V is TRBV29-1 and J is TRBJ1-4; D ambiguous. Germline-derived CDR1 and CDR2 are SQVTM and ANQGSEA. V lost 7 bases and J 6 bases, leaving 18 bases between the germline ends. The CDR3 covers 14 residues. The CDR3 region has the DNA TGCAGCGCCTATGGGAGGGAACGGGATGAAAAACTGTTTTTT. Translated: CSAYGRERDEKLFF.

The chain carries TRBV21-1 and TRBJ1-1; TRBD1 is the table's D call, not checked against the DNA. TRBV21-1 is an annotated pseudogene. The CDR3 runs 12 residues. CDR3 amino acids: CAKDRGNTEAFF. DNA for the CDR3: TGTGCCAAGGACAGGGGGAACACTGAAGCTTTCTTT.

V is TRBV30 and J is TRBJ2-7; no reliable D call. The CDR3 runs 10 residues. Looked up from germline, CDR1 is GTSNPN and CDR2 is SVGIG (reference sequence). Trimming took off 5 bases at V and 2 bases at J, with 4 bases between the two ends. The CDR3 loop is CAWGTYEQYF. DNA of the CDR3: TGTGCCTGGGGCACCTACGAGCAGTACTTC.

The rearrangement uses TRBV4-1 and TRBJ1-1, with TRBD1 matching 8 bases. The trim removed 11 bases at V and 4 bases at J, leaving 9 bases unmatched. The CDR3 sequence is 13 residues long. The germline V gene has CDR1 MGHRA and CDR2 YSYEKL. The CDR3 bases are TGCGCCTCAGGACAGGGAGGGGGCACTGAAGCTTTCTTT. Amino acid sequence: CASGQGGGTEAFF.

The rearrangement uses TRBV18 and TRBJ2-3; the D is unclear. Trimming pared 6 bases from V and 1 base from J, leaving 11 bases between. CDR3 length: 14 amino acids. CDR1 and CDR2 from the germline V gene are KGHSH and LQKENI. The CDR3 here is CASSQLGGTDTQYF. DNA for the CDR3: TGTGCCAGCTCTCAGCTCGGCGGCACAGATACGCAGTATTTT. The whole variable domain, remainder taken from reference TRBV18 and TRBJ2-3, is NAGVMQNPRHLVRRRGQEARLRCSPMKGHSHVYWYRQLPEEGLKFMVYLQKENIIDESGMPKERFSAEFPKEGPSILRIQQVVRGDSAAYFCASSQLGGTDTQYFGPGTRLTVL.

This rearrangement joins TRBV5-1 to TRBJ1-1, with unresolved D. With 4 bases removed from V and 7 bases from J, the gap between germline ends came to 14 bases. The length of the CDR3 is 13 residues. The germline V gene has CDR1 SGHRS and CDR2 YFSETQ. DNA of the CDR3: TGCGCCAGCAGCCCAACGTCACGGAATGAAGCTTTCTTT. Translating gives CASSPTSRNEAFF.